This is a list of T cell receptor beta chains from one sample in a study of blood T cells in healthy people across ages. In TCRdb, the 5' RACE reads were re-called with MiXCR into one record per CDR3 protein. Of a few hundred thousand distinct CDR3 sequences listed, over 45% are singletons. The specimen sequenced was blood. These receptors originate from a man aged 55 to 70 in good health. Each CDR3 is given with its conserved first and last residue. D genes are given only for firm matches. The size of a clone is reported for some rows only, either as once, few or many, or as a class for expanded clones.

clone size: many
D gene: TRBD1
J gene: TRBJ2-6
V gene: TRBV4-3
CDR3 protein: CASSLGQGRPSGANVLTF
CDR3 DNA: TGCGCCAGCAGCCTGGGACAGGGACGACCCTCTGGGGCCAACGTCCTGACTTTC

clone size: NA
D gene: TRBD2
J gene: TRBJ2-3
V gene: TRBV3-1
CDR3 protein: CASSQALAGALPLTDTQYF
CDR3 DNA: TGTGCCAGCAGCCAAGCACTAGCGGGGGCCTTACCCCTCACAGATACGCAGTATTTT

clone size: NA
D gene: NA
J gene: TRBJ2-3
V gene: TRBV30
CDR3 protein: CARGGREGYTDTQYF
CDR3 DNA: TGTGCCCGAGGGGGGCGGGAAGGTTACACAGATACGCAGTATTTT

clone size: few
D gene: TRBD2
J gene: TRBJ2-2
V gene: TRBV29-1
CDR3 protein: CSVATSGAPGELFF
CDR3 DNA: TGCAGCGTGGCTACTAGCGGGGCCCCCGGGGAGCTGTTTTTT

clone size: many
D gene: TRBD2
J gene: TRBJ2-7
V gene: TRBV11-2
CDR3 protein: CASSNSGARYEQYF
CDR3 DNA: TGTGCCAGCAGCAATAGCGGGGCACGATACGAGCAGTACTTC

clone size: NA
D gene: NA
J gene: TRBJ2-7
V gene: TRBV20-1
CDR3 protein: CSARGRDEQYF
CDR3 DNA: TGCAGTGCCAGGGGACGCGACGAGCAGTACTTC

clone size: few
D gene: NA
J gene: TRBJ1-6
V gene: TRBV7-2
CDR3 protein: CASSSTSGILSPNSPLHF
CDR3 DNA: TGTGCCAGCAGCTCGACATCGGGCATTCTTTCCCCCAATTCACCCCTCCACTTT

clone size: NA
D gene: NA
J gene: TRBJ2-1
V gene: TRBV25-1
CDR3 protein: CASSDGPWGNEQFF
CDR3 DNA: TGTGCCAGCAGTGATGGTCCATGGGGTAATGAGCAGTTCTTC

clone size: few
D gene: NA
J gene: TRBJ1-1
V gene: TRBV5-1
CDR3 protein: CASRSNVGFEAFF
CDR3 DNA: TGCGCCAGCAGGTCAAACGTGGGTTTTGAAGCTTTCTTT

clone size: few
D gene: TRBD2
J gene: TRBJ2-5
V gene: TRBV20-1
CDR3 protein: CSAGDPGGPETQYF
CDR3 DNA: TGCAGTGCTGGAGATCCGGGGGGGCCGGAGACCCAGTACTTC

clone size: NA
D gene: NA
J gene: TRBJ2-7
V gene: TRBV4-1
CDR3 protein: CASASVAESYEQYF
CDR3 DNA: TGCGCCAGCGCGTCTGTAGCGGAGTCCTACGAGCAGTACTTC

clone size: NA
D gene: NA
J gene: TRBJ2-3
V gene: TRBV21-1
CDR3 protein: CASSILSLCTDTQYF
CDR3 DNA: TGTGCCAGCAGCATCCTGTCCCTCTGCACAGATACGCAGTATTTT

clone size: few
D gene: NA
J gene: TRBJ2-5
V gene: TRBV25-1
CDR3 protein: CASSEYTPGGETQYF
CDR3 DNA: TGTGCCAGCAGTGAATATACCCCAGGGGGGGAGACCCAGTACTTC

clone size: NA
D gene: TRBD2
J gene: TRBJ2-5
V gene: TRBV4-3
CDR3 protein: CASSQEGWRRGAGNKETQYF
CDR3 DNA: TGCGCCAGCAGCCAAGAAGGATGGCGGAGGGGAGCGGGGAATAAAGAGACCCAGTACTTC

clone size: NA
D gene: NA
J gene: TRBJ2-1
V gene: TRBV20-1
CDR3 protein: CSAPGRGSYNEQFF
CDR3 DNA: TGCAGTGCCCCGGGACGGGGCTCCTACAATGAGCAGTTCTTC

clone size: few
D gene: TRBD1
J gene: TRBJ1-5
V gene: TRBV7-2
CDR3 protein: CASSTQLGGGEPQHF
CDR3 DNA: TGTGCCAGCAGCACCCAACTAGGGGGCGGGGAGCCCCAGCATTTT

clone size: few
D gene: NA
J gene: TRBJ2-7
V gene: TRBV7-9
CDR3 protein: CASSLAGGRAYEQYF
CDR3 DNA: TGTGCCAGCAGCTTAGCGGGCGGCAGGGCCTACGAGCAGTACTTC

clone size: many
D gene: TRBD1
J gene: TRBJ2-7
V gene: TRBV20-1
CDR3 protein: CSGRQGPYEQYF
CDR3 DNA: TGCAGCGGGCGACAGGGACCCTACGAGCAGTACTTC

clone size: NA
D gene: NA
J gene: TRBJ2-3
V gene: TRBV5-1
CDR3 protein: CASSPPTAGRTDTQYF
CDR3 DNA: TGCGCCAGCAGCCCCCCCACTGCGGGTCGCACAGATACGCAGTATTTT

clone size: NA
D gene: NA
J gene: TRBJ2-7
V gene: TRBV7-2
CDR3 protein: CASSRRTSYNEQYF
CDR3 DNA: TGTGCCAGCAGCCGACGGACCTCCTACAATGAGCAGTACTTC

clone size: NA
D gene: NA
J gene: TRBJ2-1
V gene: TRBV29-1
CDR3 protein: CSVEGQGLGEQFF
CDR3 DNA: TGCAGCGTTGAAGGGCAAGGGCTCGGTGAGCAGTTCTTC

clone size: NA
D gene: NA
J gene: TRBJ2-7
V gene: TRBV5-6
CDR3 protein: CASSLSGGAHYEQYF
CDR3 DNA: TGTGCCAGCAGCTTGTCGGGTGGTGCTCACTACGAGCAGTACTTC

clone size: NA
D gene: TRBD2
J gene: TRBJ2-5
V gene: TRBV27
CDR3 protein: CASSLGGLAGGQETQYF
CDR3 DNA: TGTGCCAGCAGTTTAGGGGGACTAGCGGGAGGCCAAGAGACCCAGTACTTC

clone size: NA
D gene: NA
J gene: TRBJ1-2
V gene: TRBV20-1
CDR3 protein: CSASMGTLSPYGYTF
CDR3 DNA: TGCAGTGCTAGTATGGGGACTCTATCCCCCTATGGCTACACCTTC

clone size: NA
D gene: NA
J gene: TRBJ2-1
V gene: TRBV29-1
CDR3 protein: CSVDEGETTVNEQFF
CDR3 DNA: TGCAGCGTTGACGAGGGGGAAACTACGGTCAATGAGCAGTTCTTC

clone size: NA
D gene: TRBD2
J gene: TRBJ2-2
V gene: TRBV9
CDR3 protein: CASSVGEGTKSGELFF
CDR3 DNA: TGTGCCAGCAGCGTAGGGGAGGGAACCAAGTCCGGGGAGCTGTTTTTT

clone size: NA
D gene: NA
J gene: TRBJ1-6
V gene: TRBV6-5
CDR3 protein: CASSYIASSNSPLHF
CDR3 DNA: TGTGCCAGCAGTTATATTGCCAGCTCCAATTCACCCCTCCACTTT

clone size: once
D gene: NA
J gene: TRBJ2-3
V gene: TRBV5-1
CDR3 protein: CASSLSRGMDTQYF
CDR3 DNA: TGCGCCAGCAGCTTGTCTAGGGGGATGGATACGCAGTATTTT

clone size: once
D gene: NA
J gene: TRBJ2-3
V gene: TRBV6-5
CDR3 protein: CASSSGYRAAQYF
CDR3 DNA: TGTGCCAGCAGTTCCGGATACAGGGCAGCGCAGTATTTT

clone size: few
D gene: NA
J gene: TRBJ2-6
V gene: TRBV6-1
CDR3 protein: CASSRSGLQGAGANVLTF
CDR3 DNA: TGTGCCAGCAGCAGAAGCGGGCTACAGGGTGCTGGGGCCAACGTCCTGACTTTC

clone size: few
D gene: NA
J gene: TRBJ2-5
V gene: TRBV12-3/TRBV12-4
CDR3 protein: CASSAARSETQYF
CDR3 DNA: TGTGCCAGCAGTGCGGCCCGTTCGGAGACCCAGTACTTC

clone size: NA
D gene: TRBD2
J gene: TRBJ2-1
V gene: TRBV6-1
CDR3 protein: CASSESAGGGDNEQFF
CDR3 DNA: TGTGCCAGCAGTGAATCGGCGGGAGGGGGGGACAATGAGCAGTTCTTC

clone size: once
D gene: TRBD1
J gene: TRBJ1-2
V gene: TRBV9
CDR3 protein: CASSPDRGSNYGYTF
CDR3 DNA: TGTGCCAGCAGCCCCGACAGGGGATCTAACTATGGCTACACCTTC

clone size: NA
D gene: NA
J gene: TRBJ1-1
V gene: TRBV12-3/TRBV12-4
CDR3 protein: CASSLSPPVNTEAFF
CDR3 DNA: TGTGCCAGCAGTTTAAGTCCCCCGGTGAACACTGAAGCTTTCTTT